These 13 T cell receptor beta chains came from one sample sequenced in a study of cytomegalovirus exposure and HLA in healthy donors. Primers for the PCR totalled 60 Vbeta and 13 Jbeta. Only in-frame clones appear in the TCRdb table, and some are missing; sequencing was by immunoSEQ multiplex PCR. The sample lists 150,000 or so clones; roughly four fifths were seen once. Sequencing input: PBMCs. The receptors were gathered from a female donor in good health and CMV-seronegative.

The V call is TRBV7-2, the J call TRBJ1-2, with D uncertain. The germline V and J ends were trimmed by 1 base and 6 bases, with 6 bases remaining between them. CDR1 and CDR2 from the germline V gene are SGHTA and FQGNSA. The CDR3 runs 12 residues. The CDR3 loop is CASSLDRHGYTF. The CDR3 DNA sequence: TGTGCCAGCAGCTTAGATCGTCATGGCTACACCTTC.

V gene TRBV6-5 combines with J gene TRBJ1-4; 9 bases line up with TRBD1. With V trimmed by 6 bases and J by 10 bases, 9 bases remained unmatched. The CDR3 is 14 residues long. Germline V gene sequence: CDR1 MNHEY, CDR2 SVGAGI. As DNA, the CDR3 is TGTGCCAGCAGCCCGGGACAGGGAGAAGGAAAACTGTTTTTT. Protein product: CASSPGQGEGKLFF.

Only a few counts were recorded for this clone. The rearrangement uses TRBV7-2 and TRBJ2-1, with 10 bases matching TRBD2. The V and J ends lost 4 bases and 9 bases, in that order; junction bases with no gene match: 9. This CDR3 contains 15 residues. Germline CDR1 reads SGHTA; CDR2 reads FQGNSA. CDR3 sequence (DNA): TGTGCCAGCAGCTGGTTAGCGGGGGGCCATGGTGAGCAGTTCTTC. It specifies CASSWLAGGHGEQFF.

The rearrangement links TRBV7-2 to TRBJ2-7; tentative D call: TRBD2 (6 bases). This CDR3 contains 13 residues. Looked up from germline, CDR1 is SGHTA and CDR2 is FQGNSA. The V gene lost 4 bases and the J gene lost 2 bases, with 9 bases spanning the gap. The CDR3 spells CASSSRGTYEQYF. The CDR3 bases are TGTGCCAGCAGCTCCCGGGGGACCTACGAGCAGTACTTC.

The chain carries TRBV7-9 and TRBJ2-7; 8 nucleotides align to TRBD2. Per the germline V gene, CDR1 is SEHNR and CDR2 is FQNEAQ (reference sequence). The CDR3 length is 15 residues. Trimming at V came to 5 bases and at J to 5 bases, leaving 11 bases not matched to a gene. CDR3 nucleotides: TGTGCCAGCAGCCCGGTTCCAAGCGGGAGCAACGAGCAGTACTTC. The encoded protein is CASSPVPSGSNEQYF.

The J gene is TRBJ1-1, the V gene TRBV28, with a possible D match to TRBD1 (5 bases). Per the germline V gene, CDR1 is MDHEN and CDR2 is SYDVKM. There are 14 residues in the CDR3. V was clipped by 6 bases and J by 4 bases, with 15 bases between them. The CDR3 spells CASRPTASGTEAFF. The CDR3 coding sequence is TGTGCCAGCAGGCCGACAGCCTCGGGCACTGAAGCTTTCTTT.

The chain uses TRBV13 and TRBJ1-3; D remains ambiguous. This CDR3 comprises 15 residues. Per the germline V gene, CDR1 is PRHDT and CDR2 is FYEKMQ (reference sequence). V was shortened by 5 bases and J by 4 bases, with 15 bases between the two germline ends. Here the CDR3 reads CASSLFRVSGNTIYF. The CDR3, as DNA: TGTGCCAGCAGCCTATTCCGGGTTAGCGGAAACACCATATATTTT. The whole variable domain, remainder taken from reference TRBV13 and TRBJ1-3, is AAGVIQSPRHLIKEKRETATLKCYPIPRHDTVYWYQQGPGQDPQFLISFYEKMQSDKGSIPDRFSAQQFSDYHSELNMSSLELGDSALYFCASSLFRVSGNTIYFGEGSWLTVV.

The genes are TRBV7-3 and TRBJ2-7; possible D gene TRBD2, 7 bases. The germline V and J ends were trimmed by 0 bases and 5 bases, with 8 bases remaining between them. Germline values: CDR1 SGHTA, CDR2 FQGTGA. The CDR3 contains 13 residues. The CDR3 sequence is CASSLTGGHEQYF. The CDR3 DNA reads as TGTGCCAGCAGCTTAACGGGGGGGCACGAGCAGTACTTC.

V is TRBV19 and J is TRBJ1-6; the match to TRBD1 covers 8 bases. The ends lost 7 bases at V and 6 bases at J; junction bases unmatched: 11. CDR3 length: 16 residues. Germline CDR1 LNHDA, CDR2 SQIVND (reference sequence). CDR3 loop: CASTRTGSPVNSPLHF. The CDR3 region has the DNA TGTGCCAGTACTCGGACAGGGAGCCCTGTTAATTCACCCCTCCACTTT.

This clone was counted only a few times. The V call is TRBV11-2, the J call TRBJ1-2; weak D call: TRBD1 (5 bases). This CDR3 region has 12 residues. The germline V gene encodes CDR1 SGHAT and CDR2 FQNNGV. Trimming shortened V by 4 bases and J by 9 bases, and 12 bases separated the two germline ends. In DNA, the CDR3 is TGTGCCAGCAGCTCTTGGGACTGGAGCTACACCTTC. This sequence encodes CASSSWDWSYTF.

This rearrangement joins TRBV2 to TRBJ2-7, with D possibly being TRBD1 (6 bases). V was cut by 4 bases and J by 2 bases, with 24 bases left in between. CDR1 SNHLY and CDR2 FYNNEI come from the germline V gene. CDR3 length: 18 residues. The CDR3 sequence: CASSAPDSRVANTYEQYF. The CDR3 coding sequence is TGTGCCAGCAGTGCCCCGGACAGTAGGGTAGCGAACACCTACGAGCAGTACTTC.

V usage is TRBV18 and J usage is TRBJ2-1; 8 positions match TRBD2. The germline gives CDR1 KGHSH, CDR2 LQKENI. V shed 2 bases and J 10 bases; nucleotides not matched to a gene: 13. The CDR3 sequence is 16 residues long. CDR3 sequence reads: CASSPSPGRALGEQFF. The DNA for the CDR3 is TGTGCCAGCTCACCATCCCCCGGGAGGGCCCTCGGGGAGCAGTTCTTC.

The V and J genes are TRBV7-3 and TRBJ1-1, with D possibly TRBD1 on 5 matching bases. The CDR3 has 14 amino acids. V was pared by 0 bases and J by 3 bases, with 8 bases between. Germline V lookup: CDR1 SGHTA, CDR2 FQGTGA. This chain's CDR3 is CASSLTRGDTEAFF. The CDR3 DNA is TGTGCCAGCAGCTTAACGCGGGGGGACACTGAAGCTTTCTTT.